Listed below are T cell receptor beta chains from one sample, sequenced in a study of T cell changes during pregnancy in multiple sclerosis. Produced via immunoSEQ multiplex PCR; TCRdb's table is partial and in-frame only. This table has under 70,000 clones, 90% to 95% appearing once. The sample consisted of peripheral blood, taken in the third trimester of pregnancy. These receptors were collected from a female donor in good health, enrolled as a control in a pregnancy study. Both conserved end residues are part of each CDR3. D genes are given only for firm matches. Rows may omit the clone size; those that give it use once, few, many or a size class.

v_gene	abundance	j_gene	d_gene	CDR3nt	CDR3aa
TRBV30	-	TRBJ1-1	TRBD1	TGTGCCTGGAGTTCACCCGATCCGGGACAGCACTTCATGAACACTGAAGCTTTCTTT	CAWSSPDPGQHFMNTEAFF
TRBV14	-	TRBJ2-1	-	TGTGCCAGCAGCTGGGACTCCTTCTCCTACAATGAGCAGTTCTTC	CASSWDSFSYNEQFF
TRBV5-1	-	TRBJ2-7	TRBD1	TGCGCCAGCAGCTTCGGGACAGGGTTGTACGAGCAGTACTTC	CASSFGTGLYEQYF
TRBV7-9	-	TRBJ2-3	TRBD2	TGTGCCAGCAGCTTAGGGACTAGCGGGCCCACAGATACGCAGTATTTT	CASSLGTSGPTDTQYF
TRBV7-9	-	TRBJ1-1	TRBD1	TGTGCCAGCGATCCTTGGGCAGGGGGATATGACACTGAAGCTTTCTTT	CASDPWAGGYDTEAFF
TRBV19	once	TRBJ1-2	TRBD1	TGTGCCATCCGACAGACAGGGTTTGGTGGCTACACCTTC	CAIRQTGFGGYTF
TRBV4-1	-	TRBJ2-2	-	TGCGCCAGCAGCCAAGGCCGACTAGGGCGGGCGAACACCGGGGAGCTGTTTTTT	CASSQGRLGRANTGELFF
TRBV4-2	-	TRBJ2-7	TRBD1	TGTGCCAGCAGCCAAGAGACAGGGACAGGCGAGCAGTACTTC	CASSQETGTGEQYF
TRBV4-1	-	TRBJ1-2	TRBD1	TGCGCCAGCAGGGTGATCCAGGGGGAGGTAGATGCGGACTATGGCTACACCTTC	CASRVIQGEVDADYGYTF
TRBV29-1	few	TRBJ1-1	-	TGCAGCGCCGAGGTTTTGAACACTGAAGCTTTCTTT	CSAEVLNTEAFF
TRBV23-1	-	TRBJ2-7	TRBD1	TGCGCCAGCAGTCCGGACAGGGGTCGGAACGAGCAGTACTTC	CASSPDRGRNEQYF
TRBV14	-	TRBJ2-5	TRBD1	TGTGCCAGCAGCCAAGATACGGGACAGGGCAAGACCCAGTACTTC	CASSQDTGQGKTQYF
TRBV23-1	once	TRBJ1-1	-	TGCGCCAGCAGTCAGCGGTTTAGGACTGAAGCTTTCTTT	CASSQRFRTEAFF
TRBV14	once	TRBJ2-1	TRBD2	TGTGCCAGCAGCCGTCGTCCGGGACTAGCGGGGGGCAAGAGGTACAATGAGCAGTTCTTC	CASSRRPGLAGGKRYNEQFF
TRBV5-4	few	TRBJ1-2	-	TGTGCCAGCAGCCCCGTGGGAGAAGATTATGGCTACACCTTC	CASSPVGEDYGYTF
TRBV9	-	TRBJ2-3	-	TGTGCCAGCAGCGTAGGGGAACTAGAACCCCTAACAGATACGCAGTATTTT	CASSVGELEPLTDTQYF
TRBV7-9	-	TRBJ2-1	TRBD2	TGTGCCAGCAGCCAAAGCGGGGGGCATTACAATGAGCAGTTCTTC	CASSQSGGHYNEQFF
TRBV27	few	TRBJ1-2	-	TGTGCCAGCAGTTTCAGACAGGCCGGGAGGGATGGCTACACCTTC	CASSFRQAGRDGYTF
TRBV9	-	TRBJ2-1	-	TGTGCCAGCAGCGTAAGTAGCGCTCCCTACAATGAGCAGTTCTTC	CASSVSSAPYNEQFF
TRBV19	-	TRBJ2-3	-	TGTGCCAGTAGTCCGTTGGCCGCTAGCACAGATACGCAGTATTTT	CASSPLAASTDTQYF
TRBV19	once	TRBJ2-1	-	TGTGCCAGTAGCCCAAACAGGATCTCCTACAATGAGCAGTTCTTC	CASSPNRISYNEQFF
TRBV28	-	TRBJ2-1	TRBD1	TGTGCCAGCAGTACATCGGCAGGGGGCAGCTCCCAGTTCTTC	CASSTSAGGSSQFF
TRBV6-5	-	TRBJ1-2	-	TGTGCCAGCAGTTACTCCGCCCGCCCGGTAAACTATGGCTACACCTTC	CASSYSARPVNYGYTF
TRBV5-6	-	TRBJ1-4	TRBD1	TGTGCCAGCAGTGGAACGGGGACAGGGGACGGAAAACTGTTTTTT	CASSGTGTGDGKLFF
TRBV13	-	TRBJ2-1	-	TGTGCCAGCAGCTTAGGCCGGGACATCTACAATGAGCAGTTCTTC	CASSLGRDIYNEQFF
TRBV7-9	-	TRBJ2-5	TRBD2	TGTGCCAGCAGCTTCGGGGGGGAAGAGACCCAGTACTTC	CASSFGGEETQYF
TRBV7-9	-	TRBJ2-3	TRBD2	TGTGCCAGCAGCCCCTTTCTGGGCGGGGGGATCACAGATACGCAGTATTTT	CASSPFLGGGITDTQYF
TRBV19	-	TRBJ1-1	-	TGTGCCAGTAGTATTCGGGGGGTCTACACTGAAGCTTTCTTT	CASSIRGVYTEAFF
TRBV14	-	TRBJ2-7	-	TGTGCCAGCAGCCAAGAGATCGGGGGAAGGGACTACGAGCAGTACTTC	CASSQEIGGRDYEQYF
TRBV25-1	-	TRBJ2-3	-	TGTGCCAGCAGTGACAGGGACACAGATACGCAGTATTTT	CASSDRDTDTQYF
TRBV5-6	-	TRBJ2-1	-	TGTGCCAGCAGCTTGCTTTGGGGCAGACAGCACAATGAGCAGTTCTTC	CASSLLWGRQHNEQFF
TRBV28	-	TRBJ2-3	TRBD2	TGTGCCAGCAGTTCCCCCGGAGTGGCGGGAGGCGCAGATACGCAGTATTTT	CASSSPGVAGGADTQYF
TRBV7-9	once	TRBJ2-7	TRBD1	TGTGCCAGCAGCTCCGCCCCCGGGGTAGGGGGCTTTCGCTCCTACGAGCAGTACTTC	CASSSAPGVGGFRSYEQYF
TRBV10-1	once	TRBJ1-1	TRBD1	TGCGCCAGCAGAAATGGACAGGGAGACACTGAAGCTTTCTTT	CASRNGQGDTEAFF
TRBV5-1	-	TRBJ2-3	-	TGCGCCAGCAGCTTGGCCGGTAGCGGTACTAGCACAGATACGCAGTATTTT	CASSLAGSGTSTDTQYF
TRBV7-2	few	TRBJ2-1	TRBD2	TGTGCCAGCAGCTTTCCGACTAGCGGGAGTGGTGAGCAGTTCTTC	CASSFPTSGSGEQFF
TRBV29-1	-	TRBJ2-3	TRBD1	TGCAGCGTGGCCGGACAGGGGGCGAGCACAGATACGCAGTATTTT	CSVAGQGASTDTQYF
TRBV28	-	TRBJ2-5	-	TGTGCCAGCAGTTTCCTCCCCCAAGAGACCCAGTACTTC	CASSFLPQETQYF
TRBV7-9	-	TRBJ2-1	-	TGTGCCAGCAGCGGAGGAGGAAGGAACTCCTACAATGAGCAGTTCTTC	CASSGGGRNSYNEQFF
TRBV18	-	TRBJ2-5	TRBD1	TGTGCCAGCTCACCACGGACAGGGGAAGAAGAGACCCAGTACTTC	CASSPRTGEEETQYF
TRBV9	-	TRBJ1-1	TRBD1	TGTGCCAGCAGTCGAATACAGGGGGCGCCCACTGAAGCTTTCTTT	CASSRIQGAPTEAFF
TRBV5-1	-	TRBJ2-5	-	TGCGCCAGCAGCTACGCCCAGCAAGAGACCCAGTACTTC	CASSYAQQETQYF
TRBV6-1	few	TRBJ2-3	TRBD2	TGTGCCTCACAATGGGGAGCGGGACCCACAGATACGCAGTATTTT	CASQWGAGPTDTQYF
TRBV7-3	-	TRBJ2-3	TRBD2	TGTGCCAGCAGCCCGAGCGGGGGCCTCACAGATACGCAGTATTTT	CASSPSGGLTDTQYF
TRBV6-5	-	TRBJ2-5	TRBD1	TGTGCCAGCACCCCGGACAGGGCGGAGACCCAGTACTTC	CASTPDRAETQYF
TRBV7-2	once	TRBJ1-2	-	TGTGCCAGCAGCTTAGCGACAGGATTGCAGGGCTACACCTTC	CASSLATGLQGYTF
TRBV7-9	-	TRBJ1-1	-	TGTGCCAGCAGGCAAGATGGGGGGGTGAGCACTGAAGCTTTCTTT	CASRQDGGVSTEAFF
TRBV11-2	-	TRBJ2-3	TRBD2	TGTGCCAGCAGCATGGGACTAGCGGGGGGCGGTCGGACAGATACGCAGTATTTT	CASSMGLAGGGRTDTQYF
TRBV7-9	-	TRBJ2-7	-	TGTGCCAGCAGCTTAGAAGGGGTAAGCTCCTACGAGCAGTACTTC	CASSLEGVSSYEQYF
TRBV7-8	-	TRBJ2-3	TRBD2	TGTGCCAGCAGCTTTTCTGTCGGGAGGGCCGAAGATACGCAGTATTTT	CASSFSVGRAEDTQYF
TRBV2	-	TRBJ2-7	-	TGTGCCAGCAGTGAAGCATCCGGGATGAGGTACGAGCAGTACTTC	CASSEASGMRYEQYF
TRBV10-3	once	TRBJ2-3	TRBD1	TGTGCCATCAGCCCGGGACAGGGGGCAGATACGCAGTATTTT	CAISPGQGADTQYF
TRBV13	once	TRBJ2-7	TRBD2	TGTGCCAGCAGCGGACTAGCGGGAGTAGGCGAGCAGTACTTC	CASSGLAGVGEQYF